This T cell receptor (beta chain) was recorded in a study of blood T cell repertoires in COVID-19 (dated by TCRdb to between 2020 and 2021). Notes on the research overall: Samples covering the acute and convalescent phases of COVID-19 were provided by collaborators in the United States, Italy and Spain. The material from the prospective study consisted of cDNA or gDNA derived from T cells, B-cell-depleted T cells, or PBMCs. Deeply sampled blood TCRbeta repertoires from subjects exposed to, actively infected with, or recovered from COVID-19 were included in the dataset. A de-identified subject ID, COVID-19 status, age in years and sex were almost always included in the sample metadata. Samples came from the ongoing ImmuneRACE study (first 160 participants) plus 1,254 subjects from 6 global collaborators. The repertoires were released in a freely available public database intended as a resource for research on the immune response to SARS-CoV-2. HLA class I and class II types, where available, came from metadata supplied by the sample provider rather than from assay-based typing.

Each collaborating institution followed its own protocols to collect whole blood in K2EDTA tubes. For TCRbeta analysis, collaborators shipped samples in one of three forms: frozen whole blood, isolated PBMCs, or DNA extracted from either of those sample types. What the authors observed across the whole study: How much clinical and demographic metadata was included differed by source and by participant, and the metadata was provided uncurated.

TCRbeta CDR3 regions were amplified from genomic DNA by means of the immunoSEQ Assay, a bias-controlled multiplex PCR. In the paper's pipeline: Within the assay, amplification of reference gene primers was used to estimate how many nucleated cells each sample contained. Sequence reads were collapsed and filtered to measure the absolute abundance of every unique TCRbeta CDR3 rearrangement. Productive Simpson clonality was computed per sample as the square root of Simpson's diversity index over productive rearrangements. TCRdb's version of the immuneACCESS table is confined to in-frame rearrangements and falls short of the full clone set. An unresolved V gene accounts for under half of the shortfall where checked; the remainder is of unknown origin. Clonal size and the V and J genes are those of that table, whereas D and trimming came from the DNA. The sample table records roughly 150,000 clones; roughly nine tenths of these occur just once. The ten largest clones add up to about 2.5% of the sample.

The table lists this clone with a few counts. What this receptor recognizes is not known. Qualities for individual bases were not recorded, and no much larger clone is one base off. There are 14 amino acids in the CDR3, from cysteine to phenylalanine inclusive. The read is trimmed to its CDR3 DNA, 42 bases read in frame from base 1. Trimming takes 6 bases from V and 1 base from J, and the germline ends sit 11 bases apart. The germline V gene gives CDR1 as SGHDN and CDR2 as FVKESK. This clonotype was obtained from a woman in her sixties or seventies with acute or convalescent COVID-19. The sample taken for sequencing was peripheral blood. Here the chain combines TRBV14 and TRBJ2-3; TRBD1 could be the D gene, as 5 bases match. CDR3 region: CASSPIQGTDTQYF. The DNA sequence reads TGTGCCAGCAGTCCTATACAGGGCACAGATACGCAGTATTTT.